The table lists the clone carrying this TCR beta chain with a few counts. The data originate from a study of blood T cell repertoires in COVID-19. V lost 6 bases and J lost 3; bases outside the gene matches: 5. The CDR3 extends over 13 amino acids. Germline V gene sequence: CDR1 SGHNT, CDR2 YENEEA. The assay was immunoSEQ multiplex PCR, and TCRdb's table has in-frame clones only and misses some. The sample contains 180,000 or so clones, approximately 87% of which appear only once. Material for sequencing was peripheral blood. The chain joins TRBV11-3 to TRBJ2-7; 7 bases are shared with TRBD1. This sequence was found in a man aged 35 to 55 with active or convalescent COVID-19. CDR3: CASSFGQDYEQYF. The DNA of the CDR3 is TGTGCCAGCAGTTTCGGACAGGACTACGAGCAGTACTTC.